This passage covers 21 T cell receptor beta chains from one sample sequenced in a study of early T cells in non-severe SARS-CoV-2 infection. TCRdb recomputed calls from the 5' RACE reads with MiXCR, one row per CDR3 protein. The table records some 31,000 distinct CDR3 sequences, 4.5% to 6% of them present only once. The sequenced sample was whole blood. These TCRs come from an adult who was a healthcare worker with PCR-confirmed SARS-CoV-2 infection or an uninfected control (not recorded which).

This chain joins TRBV7-8 and TRBJ2-2; 12 bases align to TRBD2. The V gene end was trimmed by 5 bases and the J gene end by 7 bases; junction bases not matched to a gene: 5. Germline assignment: CDR1 SGHVS and CDR2 FQNEAQ. CDR3 length: 15 amino acids. CDR3 DNA: TGTGCCAGCAGCAGACTAGCGGGAGAGATCGGGGAGCTGTTTTTT. As protein: CASSRLAGEIGELFF.

This clonotype was seen at least ten times. The chain uses TRBV18 and TRBJ2-7, with 10 bases matching TRBD1. Germline trimming cut 5 bases from V and 2 bases from J; bases unmatched to any gene: 6. The germline V gene has CDR1 KGHSH and CDR2 LQKENI. The CDR3 length is 15 residues. The CDR3 DNA is TGTGCCAGCTCAGAGACCGGGACAGGGGCCTACGAGCAGTACTTC. Translating gives CASSETGTGAYEQYF.

This clonotype was detected many times. The V and J genes are TRBV27 and TRBJ2-1; 9 nucleotides agree with TRBD2. Germline V gives CDR1 MNHEY, CDR2 SMNVEV (reference sequence). The V segment lost 4 bases and the J segment 3 bases; nucleotides outside the gene matches: 7. The CDR3 runs 16 residues. CDR3 DNA: TGTGCCAGCAGTTGGCTAGGGACTAGCATCTACAATGAGCAGTTCTTC. It specifies CASSWLGTSIYNEQFF.

The table lists this clonotype with many counts. The chain recombines TRBV24-1 with TRBJ2-7; D perhaps matches TRBD1 (6 bases). Deletions cut 11 bases from V and 9 bases from J, with 16 bases between. Germline V CDR1 and CDR2: KGHDR, SFDVKD. This CDR3 is 11 amino acids long. CDR3 amino acids: CANQKQGGQYF. The CDR3 nucleotides read TGTGCCAACCAGAAACAAGGGGGGCAGTACTTC.

The chain carries TRBV20-1 and TRBJ1-4; 11 nucleotides line up with TRBD1. This CDR3 has 15 residues. After removal of 5 bases from V and 7 bases from J, the junction contained 9 bases not matched to a gene. CDR1 is DFQATT and CDR2 is SNEGSKA in the germline V gene (reference sequence). CDR3 protein: CSARGQGASFEKLFF. The CDR3 region has the DNA TGCAGTGCTCGTGGACAGGGGGCCTCGTTTGAAAAACTGTTTTTT.

This clonotype was picked up many times. This chain links TRBV5-1 with TRBJ2-3, with 8 bases lining up with TRBD2. V shed 2 bases and J 0 bases; nucleotides not matched to a gene: 5. The CDR3 loop spans 16 amino acids. Looked up from germline, CDR1 is SGHRS and CDR2 is YFSETQ. The CDR3 bases are TGCGCCAGCAGCTTAACTAGCGGACCTAGCACAGATACGCAGTATTTT. It specifies CASSLTSGPSTDTQYF.

This clonotype was counted at least ten times. The genes are TRBV28 and TRBJ2-7; no definite D call. The V gene lost 4 bases and the J gene lost 2 bases, with 12 bases spanning the gap. Germline CDR1 MDHEN, CDR2 SYDVKM. This CDR3 comprises 14 residues. The chain's CDR3 is CASSSALATYEQYF. In DNA form, the CDR3 reads TGTGCCAGCAGTTCAGCCCTTGCAACCTACGAGCAGTACTTC.

This clonotype is medium-sized in the sample. The CDR3 is CASSLREPYNEQFF. As DNA, the CDR3 is TGTGCCAGCAGCCTACGGGAGCCCTACAATGAGCAGTTCTTC. This chain connects TRBV6-2 or TRBV6-3 to TRBJ2-1; weak D call: TRBD2 (6 bases). Germline CDR1 reads MNHEY; CDR2 reads SVGEGT. The germline V and J ends were trimmed by 6 bases and 2 bases, with 11 bases remaining between them. This CDR3 is built from 14 residues.

In its sample, this clonotype was seen many times. V gene TRBV30 combines with J gene TRBJ1-2; D unresolved. This CDR3 has 13 residues. The V end was cut by 0 bases, the J end by 5 bases, with 10 bases between. Germline CDR1 is GTSNPN and CDR2 is SVGIG (reference sequence). CDR3 bases: TGTGCCTGGAGTGTACTCGGTCTTTATGGCTACACCTTC. As protein: CAWSVLGLYGYTF.

This clonotype was picked up many times. The V gene is TRBV24-1, the J gene TRBJ2-5; D could derive from TRBD1 or TRBD2 (5 bases each). Germline V gene data show CDR1 as KGHDR and CDR2 as SFDVKD. The V end was cut by 3 bases, the J end by 6 bases, with 10 bases between. The CDR3 is 13 amino acids. The CDR3: CATSDGGRQTQYF. The CDR3 DNA follows: TGTGCCACCAGTGATGGGGGAAGGCAGACCCAGTACTTC.

This clonotype was recorded many times. The chain carries TRBV6-6 and TRBJ1-4; 8 bases map to TRBD1. Looked up from germline, CDR1 is MNHNY and CDR2 is SVGAGI (reference sequence). V lost 0 bases and J lost 7; bases outside the gene matches: 4. CDR3 length equals 15 residues. CDR3 coding DNA: TGTGCCAGCAGTTACTCGACAGGGGTTGGTGAAAAACTGTTTTTT. Amino acid sequence: CASSYSTGVGEKLFF.

In its sample, this clonotype was seen many times. The rearrangement joins TRBV2 to TRBJ1-2; unclear D gene. Germline V CDR1 and CDR2: SNHLY, FYNNEI. The CDR3 runs to 12 residues. Trimming shortened V by 7 bases and J by 0 bases, and 6 bases separated the two germline ends. As DNA, the CDR3 is TGTGCCAGCAACGGTCCTAACTATGGCTACACCTTC. Its translation: CASNGPNYGYTF.

The chain uses TRBV11-3 and TRBJ2-2; 7 bases are shared with TRBD1. The CDR3 totals 18 residues. J lost 0 bases, V lost 0 bases, and 7 bases had no gene match. CDR1 is SGHNT and CDR2 is YENEEA in the germline V gene. The CDR3 nucleotides read TGTGCCAGCAGCTTAGAGGACAGGTTCCTATCGAACACCGGGGAGCTGTTTTTT. This gives the protein CASSLEDRFLSNTGELFF.

The chain is built from TRBV24-1 and TRBJ1-2; tentatively, D is TRBD1 (6 bases). This CDR3 has 12 amino acids. CDR1 is KGHDR, CDR2 SFDVKD, per germline. Trimming left V 7 bases short and J 1 base short, with 6 bases between. Written as DNA, the CDR3 is TGTGCCACCAGGGACAGTAACTATGGCTACACCTTC. Protein product: CATRDSNYGYTF.

This clonotype came up a few times. J is TRBJ2-5 and V is TRBV20-1, with 9 nucleotides matching TRBD1. The CDR3 loop spans 13 amino acids. V lost 4 bases and J lost 7; bases outside the gene matches: 7. In germline, CDR1 is DFQATT, CDR2 SNEGSKA (reference sequence). This CDR3 reads CSAIGQGHGTQYF. CDR3 in DNA: TGCAGTGCTATCGGACAGGGGCACGGGACCCAGTACTTC.

This clonotype has a handful of counts. The J gene is TRBJ1-2, the V gene TRBV6-1; tentatively, D is TRBD1 (6 bases). Looked up from germline, CDR1 is MNHNS and CDR2 is SASEGT. The V end lost 8 bases, the J end lost 4 bases, and 17 bases lay between the germline ends. The CDR3 is 14 residues long. CDR3 region: CASQGQLAFYGYTF. CDR3 DNA sequence: TGTGCCAGCCAAGGACAGCTAGCATTCTATGGCTACACCTTC.

CDR3 bases: TGTGCCAGCAGCTTAGATAAGGGGCTAGCGGGAGTTTTAGAGACCCAGTACTTC. It specifies CASSLDKGLAGVLETQYF. The chain has TRBV7-2 and TRBJ2-5, with TRBD2 identical over 10 bases. The CDR3 sequence is 18 residues long. V lost 1 base to trimming and J lost 4 bases; unmatched junction nucleotides: 12. The germline V gene encodes CDR1 SGHTA and CDR2 FQGNSA.

Ten or more counts support this clonotype. In DNA, the CDR3 is TGCAGTGCTAGAGCAGGGATGGATGGCTACACCTTC. Amino acids: CSARAGMDGYTF. V and J are TRBV20-1 and TRBJ1-2; D is possibly TRBD1 (5 bases). The germline V and J ends were trimmed by 1 base and 6 bases, with 9 bases remaining between them. The CDR3 has 12 residues. The germline gives CDR1 DFQATT, CDR2 SNEGSKA (reference sequence).

This clonotype has only a few counts. The V and J genes are TRBV11-2 and TRBJ2-1; 9 bases are a match to TRBD2. Losses at the gene ends were 3 bases for V and 8 bases for J; bases not matched to a gene: 11. Per the germline V gene, CDR1 is SGHAT and CDR2 is FQNNGV. CDR3 length: 16 residues. CDR3 coding DNA: TGTGCCAGCAGCTTCAGTTGGTCTAGCGGGATGGATGAGCAGTTCTTC. Translating it yields CASSFSWSSGMDEQFF.

The sample holds many counts of this clonotype. The rearrangement joins TRBV12-3 or TRBV12-4 to TRBJ1-2; D is ambiguous. The length of the CDR3 is 11 residues. V lost 3 bases and J lost 7, with 6 bases in between. CDR3 nucleotide sequence: TGTGCCAGCAGTTTTGGAACTGGCTACACCTTC. Amino acids: CASSFGTGYTF.

This clonotype was counted at least ten times. The CDR3 sequence is CASSLNTEAFF. The CDR3 nucleotides are TGCGCCAGCAGCCTGAACACTGAAGCTTTCTTT. The chain recombines TRBV5-1 with TRBJ1-1, with D unresolved. Germline assignment: CDR1 SGHRS and CDR2 YFSETQ. Trimming shortened V by 4 bases and J by 0 bases, and 1 base separated the two germline ends. This CDR3 is built from 11 residues.